These 15 T cell receptor beta chains were sequenced from one sample in a study of T cell responses to AZD1222 COVID-19 vaccine (TCRdb year 2021). The time point tag for this specimen amounts to: baseline before first vaccination. Library creation used the immunoSEQ multiplex PCR assay. As stored in TCRdb, this immuneACCESS dataset retains in-frame rearrangements with V and J assigned. A fraction of the clones does not appear; measured against another copy, unresolved V genes explain less than half of the discrepancy, and the remainder lacks a known reason. The sample table holds 150,000 or so clones, of which around 88% were seen once. Around 15% of the sample rests with the top ten. The sequencing here drew on peripheral blood, taken on day 0 of AZD1222 vaccination. These receptors were taken from an adult in good health.

The CDR3 reads CASSSQGLAGSEQFF. DNA of the CDR3: TGTGCCAGCAGCTCTCAAGGACTAGCGGGGTCTGAGCAGTTCTTC. The genes are TRBV7-2 and TRBJ2-1; 12 nucleotides match TRBD2. Germline CDR1 reads SGHTA; CDR2 reads FQGNSA. CDR3 length: 15 amino acids. The J segment lost 9 bases and the V segment lost 4 bases, leaving 7 bases of the junction unmatched.

This clone occurred once. The V and J genes are TRBV19 and TRBJ1-2; unclear D gene. CDR1 and CDR2 from the germline V gene are LNHDA and SQIVND (reference sequence). This CDR3 is built from 14 residues. Between the trimmed V and J ends, which lost 4 bases and 6 bases, there was a span of 15 bases. The CDR3 is CASSTQTLGHGYTF. CDR3 nucleotide sequence: TGTGCCAGTAGTACCCAGACACTAGGACATGGCTACACCTTC.

The V call is TRBV9, the J call TRBJ1-6; TRBD1 matches 9 bases. This CDR3 is built from 15 residues. CDR1 is SGDLS, CDR2 YYNGEE, per germline. With 0 bases clipped from V and 5 bases from J, the junction kept 0 bases outside the gene matches. The chain's CDR3 is CASSVGTGDNSPLHF. In DNA, the CDR3 is TGTGCCAGCAGCGTAGGGACAGGGGATAATTCACCCCTCCACTTT.

This clone showed up just once. The V call is TRBV13, the J call TRBJ2-5; 7 bases align to TRBD2. The V gene end was trimmed by 5 bases and the J gene end by 0 bases; junction bases not matched to a gene: 9. The CDR3 has 16 amino acids. Looked up from germline, CDR1 is PRHDT and CDR2 is FYEKMQ (reference sequence). The CDR3 nucleotides are TGTGCCAGCAGCCCCCGGGGAGGGGAGTACCAAGAGACCCAGTACTTC. This encodes CASSPRGGEYQETQYF. Full variable domain (outside the CDR3, taken from reference TRBV13 and TRBJ2-5): AAGVIQSPRHLIKEKRETATLKCYPIPRHDTVYWYQQGPGQDPQFLISFYEKMQSDKGSIPDRFSAQQFSDYHSELNMSSLELGDSALYFCASSPRGGEYQETQYFGPGTRLLVL.

The chain has TRBV7-2 and TRBJ1-1; 12 bases fit TRBD1. V dropped 5 bases and J dropped 11; count of bases not matched to a gene: 6. Per the germline V gene, CDR1 is SGHTA and CDR2 is FQGNSA. This CDR3 region has 13 residues. For the CDR3, the DNA is TGTGCCAGCAGCCCCGGGACAGGGGGCCGGGCTTTCTTT. Encoded protein: CASSPGTGGRAFF.

The chain carries TRBV18 and TRBJ1-5; D call uncertain. Germline lookup yields CDR1 KGHSH and CDR2 LQKENI. The CDR3 is 15 amino acids. Trimming took off 3 bases at V and 0 bases at J, with 9 bases between the two ends. Here the CDR3 DNA reads TGTGCCAGCTCACCCCGCGAGAATAGCAATCAGCCCCAGCATTTT. It codes for CASSPRENSNQPQHF.

The chain recombines TRBV14 with TRBJ1-4, with 7 bases identical to TRBD1. J lost 7 bases, V lost 0 bases, and 8 bases had no gene match. CDR1 and CDR2 from the germline V gene are SGHDN and FVKESK. This CDR3 spans 16 amino acids. CDR3 protein: CASSQDQVRGGEKLFF. Here the CDR3 DNA reads TGTGCCAGCAGCCAAGATCAAGTCAGGGGGGGTGAAAAACTGTTTTTT.

The rearrangement links TRBV5-1 to TRBJ2-7, with 8 bases matching TRBD1. Germline V lookup: CDR1 SGHRS, CDR2 YFSETQ. J gave up 1 base and V 7 bases, and 7 bases lay outside the gene matches. CDR3 length: 14 amino acids. The DNA of the CDR3 is TGCGCCAGCCACCCGACAGGGGAGTCCTACGAGCAGTACTTC. Translated, it gives CASHPTGESYEQYF.

V and J are TRBV4-2 and TRBJ1-1; D perhaps matches TRBD1 (6 bases). Germline V gene lookup returns CDR1 LGHNA and CDR2 YNFKEQ. The V gene lost 1 base and the J gene lost 0 bases, with 15 bases spanning the gap. This CDR3 has 17 amino acids. CDR3 residues: CASSQGLTGLLNTEAFF. CDR3 in DNA: TGTGCCAGCAGCCAAGGGTTAACAGGGCTGTTGAACACTGAAGCTTTCTTT.

V usage is TRBV18 and J usage is TRBJ2-7, with TRBD1 matching over 8 bases. The J segment lost 2 bases and the V segment lost 4 bases, leaving 7 bases of the junction unmatched. Germline V gene sequence: CDR1 KGHSH, CDR2 LQKENI. The CDR3 has 15 amino acids. Here the CDR3 reads CASSRDRTLTYEQYF. The DNA of the CDR3 is TGTGCCAGCTCACGGGACAGGACGTTAACCTACGAGCAGTACTTC.

Concerning this clone: One end of the junction fails to match germline, which may point to a read error. J is TRBJ2-2 and V is TRBV7-7, with D tentatively TRBD2 (5 bases). The germline V gene has CDR1 SSHAT and CDR2 FNYEAQ (reference sequence). The CDR3 consists of 15 residues. The CDR3 spells CASSFLPSFTGELFF. CDR3 nucleotides: TGTGCTAGCAGCTTCTTGCCTAGCTTCACCGGGGAGCTGTTTTTT.

The chain joins TRBV5-1 to TRBJ2-7, with 7 positions matching TRBD1. V was clipped by 0 bases and J by 12 bases; unmatched bases: 15. CDR3 length equals 15 residues. Looked up from germline, CDR1 is SGHRS and CDR2 is YFSETQ. CDR3 in DNA: TGCGCCAGCAGCTTGGCCTTAAGGACAGGCGGTCCTTGGTACTTC. Its protein product is CASSLALRTGGPWYF.

The gene calls are TRBV24-1 and TRBJ1-2; tentative D call: TRBD1 (6 bases). The CDR3 covers 16 residues. The V end was cut by 4 bases, the J end by 2 bases, with 16 bases between. Germline V gene sequence: CDR1 KGHDR, CDR2 SFDVKD. CDR3 bases: TGTGCCACCAGTGACTTTGATTGGACAGAGAACTATGGCTACACCTTC. The encoded protein is CATSDFDWTENYGYTF.

V and J are TRBV7-2 and TRBJ2-5; TRBD2 agrees at 11 bases. The length of the CDR3 is 16 residues. V gave up 1 base and J gave up 5 bases; unmatched junction bases: 6. Germline V gene lookup returns CDR1 SGHTA and CDR2 FQGNSA. The CDR3 protein is CASSLVLAGGGETQYF. The CDR3 coding sequence is TGTGCCAGCAGCTTAGTGCTAGCGGGGGGCGGGGAGACCCAGTACTTC.

The chain employs TRBV3-1 (or the pseudogene TRBV3-2) and TRBJ1-1, with D possibly matching TRBD1 (6 bases). V was shortened by 4 bases and J by 4 bases, with 16 bases between the two germline ends. Per germline, CDR1 LGHDT and CDR2 YNNKEL (reference sequence). The CDR3 runs 15 residues. For the CDR3, the DNA is TGTGCCAGCAGCCTTCCGGGGGGCTTCAGCACTGAAGCTTTCTTT. Its translation: CASSLPGGFSTEAFF.